The 14 T cell receptor beta chains below all came from one sample that was sequenced in a study of blood T cells in healthy people across ages (dated by TCRdb to the mid-2010s). Libraries were prepared through 5' RACE. A second PCR of 7 to 11 cycles was performed with a sample-barcoded 5' primer and a J-beta primer mix. Through fastp at Q25 and MiXCR, TCRdb rebuilt clones from the public reads, retaining in-frame beta chains. Here each entry gathers all rows of one CDR3 protein and keeps the most common genes and DNA. This sample gives 1.8 million or so distinct CDR3 sequences in total; around 42% of them show up just once. The leading ten clones occupy roughly 24% of the sample. Sequenced sample: blood. Receptor source: a human donor in good health.

V usage is TRBV6-4 and J usage is TRBJ2-5; possible D gene TRBD1, 5 bases. V was clipped by 0 bases and J by 1 base, with 18 bases between them. CDR1 is MRHNA and CDR2 is SNTAGT in the germline V gene. The CDR3 consists of 18 residues. The CDR3 sequence is CASSDSPMRQLPQETQYF. CDR3 nucleotides: TGTGCCAGCAGTGACTCCCCGATGCGACAGTTGCCCCAAGAGACCCAGTACTTC.

This clonotype was detected a few times. V gene TRBV4-1 combines with J gene TRBJ2-3, with 9 bases aligning to TRBD1. The V and J ends lost 4 bases and 5 bases, in that order; junction bases with no gene match: 10. Germline V lookup: CDR1 MGHRA, CDR2 YSYEKL. CDR3 size: 16 residues. In DNA, the CDR3 is TGCGCCAGCAGCCGCGGCCGGGACAGGGTGAGAGATACGCAGTATTTT. Translating gives CASSRGRDRVRDTQYF.

As concerns this clonotype: A read error may account for a junction end that differs from germline. This rearrangement joins TRBV6-5 to TRBJ2-1, with 9 nucleotides matching TRBD2. The germline gives CDR1 MNHEY, CDR2 SVGAGI. The CDR3 spans 14 residues. The CDR3 bases are TGTGCCAGCAGAACGGGACTAGCCAACAAGGAGCAGTTCTTC. Protein sequence: CASRTGLANKEQFF.

In this sample, this clonotype turned up a few times. This chain connects TRBV7-9 to TRBJ2-3; D not resolved. The CDR3 spans 16 residues. Germline V gives CDR1 SEHNR, CDR2 FQNEAQ (reference sequence). V was shortened by 4 bases and J by 2 bases, with 16 bases between the two germline ends. CDR3 protein: CASSSSTAHNTDTQYF. CDR3 nucleotide sequence: TGTGCCAGCAGCTCCTCCACAGCCCATAACACAGATACGCAGTATTTT.

This sequence joins TRBV25-1 and TRBJ2-5; TRBD1 is a possible D gene (6 bases). V was shortened by 0 bases and J by 1 base, with 9 bases between the two germline ends. Germline CDR1 is MGHDK and CDR2 is SYGVNS. The CDR3 runs 15 residues. The CDR3 protein is CASSEYRGSQETQYF. CDR3 DNA: TGTGCCAGCAGTGAATACAGGGGTAGCCAAGAGACCCAGTACTTC.

The J gene is TRBJ1-2, the V gene TRBV20-1, with 10 bases identical to TRBD1. The CDR3 covers 12 residues. Germline values: CDR1 DFQATT, CDR2 SNEGSKA (reference sequence). The V and J ends lost 6 bases and 6 bases, in that order; junction bases with no gene match: 4. CDR3 bases: TGCAGTGCCCCGGGACAGGGGAATGGCTACACCTTC. Encoded protein: CSAPGQGNGYTF.

CDR3 coding DNA: TGTGCCAGCAGCTTCAATGGGGGGAAGGGCGAGCAGTACTTC. Translation: CASSFNGGKGEQYF. V and J are TRBV7-9 and TRBJ2-7, with D possibly TRBD2 on 6 matching bases. Deletions cut 3 bases from V and 6 bases from J, with 15 bases between. Germline CDR1 is SEHNR and CDR2 is FQNEAQ (reference sequence). The CDR3 extends over 14 amino acids.

V and J are TRBV20-1 and TRBJ2-7; TRBD1 might be the D (5 bases). Germline V lookup: CDR1 DFQATT, CDR2 SNEGSKA (reference sequence). Trimming pared 5 bases from V and 3 bases from J, leaving 17 bases between. The CDR3 consists of 14 residues. CDR3 DNA: TGCAGTGCTGTCTCCAACGACAGAAACTACGAGCAGTACTTC. Translation: CSAVSNDRNYEQYF.

V usage is TRBV7-8 and J usage is TRBJ2-5; weak D call: TRBD1 (6 bases). V was clipped by 3 bases and J by 0 bases, with 11 bases between them. This CDR3 contains 15 residues. Germline CDR1 is SGHVS and CDR2 is FQNEAQ. Here the CDR3 reads CASSFGQKYQETQYF. CDR3 in DNA: TGTGCCAGCAGCTTTGGACAGAAGTACCAAGAGACCCAGTACTTC.

The J gene is TRBJ1-1, the V gene TRBV18; D not certain. Per the germline V gene, CDR1 is KGHSH and CDR2 is LQKENI. V lost 1 base, J lost 1 base, and 13 bases lay in between. The CDR3 consists of 16 residues. CDR3 protein: CASSPRSELQNTEAFF. The CDR3 bases are TGTGCCAGCTCACCACGTAGCGAGCTACAGAACACTGAAGCTTTCTTT.

In its sample, this clonotype was seen a few times. The chain employs TRBV20-1 and TRBJ1-5, with D perhaps matching TRBD1 (6 bases). The CDR3 contains 16 residues. Trimming took off 0 bases at V and 3 bases at J, with 15 bases between the two ends. Germline-derived CDR1 and CDR2 are DFQATT and SNEGSKA (reference sequence). The CDR3 bases are TGCAGTGCTAGAGATCCCGGGACAAGGGACAATCAGCCCCAGCATTTT. Its protein product is CSARDPGTRDNQPQHF.

This clonotype occurred a few times. This chain joins TRBV5-1 and TRBJ2-1; 7 bases are shared with TRBD1. This CDR3 has 16 amino acids. Unmatched junction bases numbered 5, after V lost 1 base and J lost 1 base. CDR1 SGHRS and CDR2 YFSETQ come from the germline V gene. This CDR3 reads CASSLTGVGSYNEQFF. In DNA form, the CDR3 reads TGCGCCAGCAGCTTGACAGGGGTTGGGTCCTACAATGAGCAGTTCTTC.

The chain carries TRBV4-3 and TRBJ1-6; the D is unclear. The CDR3 extends over 17 amino acids. V shed 1 base and J shed 6 bases, with 16 bases lying between them. Per germline, CDR1 LGHNA and CDR2 YSLEER. CDR3 in amino acids: CASSQVRAAELNSPLHF. CDR3 sequence (DNA): TGCGCCAGCAGCCAAGTTAGGGCAGCAGAACTTAATTCACCCCTCCACTTT.

The chain combines TRBV5-1 with TRBJ2-1, with 11 bases that match TRBD2. Germline V CDR1 and CDR2: SGHRS, YFSETQ. The CDR3 covers 19 residues. V lost 2 bases, J lost 0 bases, and 10 bases stayed unmatched. In DNA form, the CDR3 reads TGCGCCAGCAGCTTCCTGACTAGCGGGGACTATAGCTCCTACAATGAGCAGTTCTTC. It encodes CASSFLTSGDYSSYNEQFF. The full variable domain, its missing parts supplied by reference TRBV5-1 and TRBJ2-1, is KAGVTQTPRYLIKTRGQQVTLSCSPISGHRSVSWYQQTPGQGLQFLFEYFSETQRNKGNFPGRFSGRQFSNSRSEMNVSTLELGDSALYLCASSFLTSGDYSSYNEQFFGPGTRLTVL.